The present T cell receptor (beta chain) was sequenced within a study of T-cell reconstitution after alpha-beta-depleted transplantation in children. Study-level results: TCRbeta diversity was high at day 60 in some patients (a result of surviving recipient T cells and thymic progenitors). The main origin of T-cell counts and diversity one year after transplant was newly produced T cells.

Library preparation (for TCRbeta) was performed with unique molecular identifiers. One entry per CDR3 protein results from TCRdb running MiXCR on the PCR reads. This sample has around 490,000 distinct CDR3 sequences; approximately 10% occur once, and the top ten carry approximately 14%. This clonotype turned up a few times. The antigen remains undetermined. Germline CDR1 is MNHEY and CDR2 is SVGEGT. Trimming stripped 7 bases from V and 0 bases from J, with 13 bases between. The CDR3 length is 15 residues. The TCR sequence derives from a female patient between 2 and 15 years old who had a stem cell transplant for aplastic anemia, so the T cells may come from the graft donor. The input for sequencing was PBMCs, mostly from graft donor cells, taken 180 days after TCRalphabeta/CD19-depleted stem cell transplant. The rearrangement joins TRBV6-2 or TRBV6-3 to TRBJ1-5; D is uncertain. The CDR3 reads CASTRTFYSNQPQHF. The CDR3, as DNA: TGTGCCAGCACTCGGACCTTTTATAGCAATCAGCCCCAGCATTTT.